This TCR beta chain was retrieved from a study of cytomegalovirus exposure and HLA in healthy donors. The wider study: Findings of an earlier analysis included about 120 million unique TCR beta sequences from 200 million or so T cells. Study-level points and caveats: 150 to 200 TCR beta chains were listed as cytomegalovirus-associated. A later analysis reportedly found that, within productive TCRs, an Asian-associated ancestry cluster had fewer N-insertions than the mean observed across the roughly 610 donors.

Trimming cost V 5 bases and J 6 bases; bases outside gene matches: 12. CDR1 MNHEY and CDR2 SMNVEV come from the germline V gene (reference sequence). The CDR3 is 17 residues long. In the PCR, 60 Vbeta and 13 Jbeta primers were used. Here immunoSEQ multiplex PCR was the method, and the copy in TCRdb shows in-frame clones only, minus some. Of some 120,000 clones listed, about 10% are singletons. This clone was detected a few times. As yet, its antigen is unknown. Each donor was healthy, and each was a bone marrow donor. The sequence was collected from a man aged 25 to 45 in good health and CMV-seronegative. V is TRBV27 and J is TRBJ1-5; 11 nucleotides match TRBD1. Sequenced material: PBMCs. The CDR3 DNA is TGTGCCAGCAGTACCGGAACTGGACAGGGGGCTACTCAGCCCCAGCATTTT. Its translation: CASSTGTGQGATQPQHF.